A single sample gave rise to the 15 T cell receptor beta chains below, sequenced in a study of shared clonotypes between healthy human individuals. Produced via immunoSEQ multiplex PCR; TCRdb's table is partial and in-frame only. This sample has millions of clones, with around nine tenths found just once. Sequencing was done on a sample of naive CD4+ T cells sorted from blood. Noted subset: CD45RA+ positively selected. The source of these receptors is a man younger than 35 in good health.

As to this clone: The same CDR3 is also encoded by other DNA sequences in this sample. V usage is TRBV30 and J usage is TRBJ2-3, with D possibly being TRBD1 (6 bases). The CDR3 totals 15 residues. Germline loops: CDR1 GTSNPN, CDR2 SVGIG (reference sequence). Deletions cut 0 bases from V and 1 base from J, with 11 bases between. The CDR3 region has the DNA TGTGCCTGGAGTGTACTGGCAGGGGGCACAGATACGCAGTATTTT. Encoded protein: CAWSVLAGGTDTQYF.

This CDR3 is CASSFGTSRDEQFF. The CDR3 coding sequence is TGCGCCAGCAGCTTTGGGACTAGCCGCGATGAGCAGTTCTTC. The chain links TRBV5-1 to TRBJ2-1; 9 nucleotides match TRBD2. After removal of 2 bases from V and 8 bases from J, the junction contained 5 bases not matched to a gene. The CDR3 contains 14 residues. From germline, CDR1 is SGHRS and CDR2 YFSETQ.

The rearrangement links TRBV9 to TRBJ1-3, with D unclear. V lost 7 bases, J lost 2 bases, and 10 bases lay in between. The CDR3 length is 13 residues. The germline V gene encodes CDR1 SGDLS and CDR2 YYNGEE. The CDR3 loop reads CASGQSAGNTIYF. DNA for the CDR3: TGTGCCAGCGGGCAGTCTGCTGGAAACACCATATATTTT.

The chain joins TRBV18 to TRBJ2-7; D unclear. V shed 2 bases and J shed 1 base, with 6 bases lying between them. This CDR3 has 13 amino acids. CDR1 KGHSH and CDR2 LQKENI come from the germline V gene. The CDR3 DNA follows: TGTGCCAGCTCACCAGGCAAGTCCTACGAGCAGTACTTC. As protein: CASSPGKSYEQYF.

This clone was detected only once. The chain combines TRBV2 with TRBJ2-3; D is uncertain. CDR1 SNHLY and CDR2 FYNNEI come from the germline V gene. Deletions cut 11 bases from V and 3 bases from J, with 15 bases between. CDR3 length equals 13 residues. CDR3 nucleotides: TGTGCCGGGTGTGGCCGGGCAACAGATACGCAGTATTTT. Residues: CAGCGRATDTQYF.

The rearrangement links TRBV7-8 to TRBJ1-5; 8 nucleotides align to TRBD1. Per the germline V gene, CDR1 is SGHVS and CDR2 is FQNEAQ. The CDR3 extends over 17 amino acids. With 4 bases clipped from V and 4 bases from J, the junction kept 12 bases outside the gene matches. As DNA, the CDR3 is TGTGCCAGCAGCTACGTTCAGGGGGCCCCGACAAATCAGCCCCAGCATTTT. Protein: CASSYVQGAPTNQPQHF.

This clone was seen once. The chain links TRBV5-6 to TRBJ1-2; weak D call: TRBD1 (6 bases). V was shortened by 5 bases and J by 4 bases, with 12 bases between the two germline ends. The CDR3 covers 13 residues. Per the germline V gene, CDR1 is SGHDT and CDR2 is YYEEEE. The DNA for the CDR3 is TGTGCCAGCAGTTTACAGGGCATCTATGGCTACACCTTC. This translates into CASSLQGIYGYTF.

This sequence joins TRBV5-1 and TRBJ1-5; unclear D gene. CDR3 length: 15 residues. V was clipped by 4 bases and J by 1 base, with 12 bases between them. Germline CDR1 reads SGHRS; CDR2 reads YFSETQ. CDR3 DNA sequence: TGCGCCAGCAGCCCCTCAGGTTCCAGCAATCAGCCCCAGCATTTT. Its translation is CASSPSGSSNQPQHF.

V gene TRBV19 combines with J gene TRBJ1-1, with no clear D. The V end was cut by 7 bases, the J end by 0 bases, with 9 bases between. The CDR3 contains 13 residues. Germline V gene data show CDR1 as LNHDA and CDR2 as SQIVND (reference sequence). CDR3 protein: CASTKTLNTEAFF. The CDR3 DNA is TGTGCCAGTACCAAGACACTGAACACTGAAGCTTTCTTT.

This chain connects TRBV7-9 to TRBJ2-3; the D call may be TRBD1 or TRBD2 (5 bases each). The CDR3 runs to 16 residues. The V gene lost 1 base and the J gene lost 1 base, with 12 bases spanning the gap. Germline CDR1 is SEHNR and CDR2 is FQNEAQ (reference sequence). CDR3 sequence: CASSLVGVLGTDTQYF. CDR3 bases: TGTGCCAGCAGCTTAGTGGGGGTATTAGGCACAGATACGCAGTATTTT.

This chain joins TRBV30 and TRBJ1-1; D call uncertain. The CDR3 runs 12 residues. Germline CDR1 and CDR2: GTSNPN and SVGIG (reference sequence). Trimming stripped 6 bases from V and 6 bases from J, with 14 bases between. CDR3 residues: CACGVLGSEAFF. Here the CDR3 DNA reads TGTGCCTGCGGGGTATTAGGCTCTGAAGCTTTCTTT. The full variable domain, with the rest looked up from reference TRBV30 and TRBJ1-1, is SQTIHQWPATLVQPVGSPLSLECTVEGTSNPNLYWYRQAAGRGLQLLFYSVGIGQISSEVPQNLSASRPQDRQFILSSKKLLLSDSGFYLCACGVLGSEAFFGQGTRLTVV.

This clone has ten or more counts. The J gene is TRBJ2-2, the V gene TRBV30; 10 bases are shared with TRBD2. After removal of 0 bases from V and 7 bases from J, the junction contained 8 bases not matched to a gene. The CDR3 is made up of 16 amino acids. CDR1 and CDR2 (germline): GTSNPN, SVGIG (reference sequence). CDR3 in DNA: TGTGCCTGGAGTGTTGCCCCTTGGACTAGCGGCGGGGAGCTGTTTTTT. Amino acid sequence: CAWSVAPWTSGGELFF.

V is TRBV30 and J is TRBJ2-3, with 7 bases lining up with TRBD1. V shed 1 base and J 9 bases; nucleotides not matched to a gene: 10. Germline CDR1 and CDR2: GTSNPN and SVGIG (reference sequence). The CDR3 has 14 amino acids. The CDR3: CAWSARGLRGTQYF. CDR3 nucleotide sequence: TGTGCCTGGAGTGCCAGGGGCCTCAGGGGGACGCAGTATTTT.

The V and J genes are TRBV9 and TRBJ2-3, with 11 bases aligning to TRBD2. CDR1 and CDR2 (germline): SGDLS, YYNGEE. V lost 3 bases, J lost 6 bases, and 3 bases stayed unmatched. This CDR3 contains 14 residues. The CDR3 is CASSAGLAVDTQYF. As DNA, the CDR3 is TGTGCCAGCAGCGCGGGACTAGCGGTTGATACGCAGTATTTT.

The V gene is TRBV2, the J gene TRBJ2-7; 11 bases map to TRBD2. Germline CDR1 reads SNHLY; CDR2 reads FYNNEI. This CDR3 is 17 amino acids long. The V and J ends lost 4 bases and 4 bases, in that order; junction bases with no gene match: 12. Written as DNA, the CDR3 is TGTGCCAGCAGTGGGGGAGGGACTAGCGGATTTTGGTACGAGCAGTACTTC. Residues: CASSGGGTSGFWYEQYF.